These 10 T cell receptor beta chains were sequenced from one sample in a study of spatial heterogeneity in lung cancer. General study results and limits: Intratumoral expanded alpha and beta TCR counts were found to track tumor mutation counts.

TCRdb fed the 5' RACE reads into MiXCR, producing one record per CDR3 protein. Among about 9,600 distinct CDR3 sequences listed, about 5.9% were seen once. Their antigens are not known. Time point here: sample taken at primary tumor resection. Sample: lung tumor tissue, taken at surgery. These receptor sequences come from a male donor with early-stage non-small cell lung cancer.

This clonotype appeared many times. The V call is TRBV12-3 or TRBV12-4, the J call TRBJ2-1; TRBD1 aligns across 10 bases. The CDR3 covers 15 residues. Unmatched junction bases numbered 8, after V lost 4 bases and J lost 8 bases. The CDR3 protein is CASSSPGQGSDEQFF. CDR3 in DNA: TGTGCCAGCAGTTCTCCGGGACAGGGGAGCGATGAGCAGTTCTTC.

This clonotype was seen ten or more times. The gene calls are TRBV7-6 and TRBJ2-7; 11 positions match TRBD2. Germline trimming cut 5 bases from V and 1 base from J; bases unmatched to any gene: 10. Looked up from germline, CDR1 is SGHVS and CDR2 is FNYEAQ. The CDR3 length is 17 residues. The CDR3 DNA reads TGTGCCAGCAGCCGTGGAGCCGGACTAGCGGGTTCCTACGAGCAGTACTTC. Its translation is CASSRGAGLAGSYEQYF.

In its sample, this clonotype is medium-sized (0.01 to 0.1%). The genes are TRBV5-4 and TRBJ2-7; TRBD1 might be the D (6 bases). The V end was cut by 4 bases, the J end by 0 bases, with 14 bases between. The CDR3 contains 15 residues. Germline CDR1 and CDR2: SGHNT and YYREEE (reference sequence). The CDR3 here is CASSHQGPRSYEQYF. CDR3 nucleotide sequence: TGTGCCAGCAGCCACCAGGGGCCTCGCTCCTACGAGCAGTACTTC.

The chain carries TRBV27 and TRBJ1-5; a possible D gene is TRBD1 (6 bases). There are 15 residues in the CDR3. V was shortened by 6 bases and J by 1 base, with 13 bases between the two germline ends. From germline, CDR1 is MNHEY and CDR2 SMNVEV (reference sequence). As DNA, the CDR3 is TGTGCCAGCAGGCAGGGGCCGGGGAGCAATCAGCCCCAGCATTTT. Translating gives CASRQGPGSNQPQHF.

This clonotype was detected many times. The V and J genes are TRBV29-1 and TRBJ1-2; D remains ambiguous. V was shortened by 6 bases and J by 0 bases, with 8 bases between the two germline ends. The CDR3 spans 12 residues. The germline gives CDR1 SQVTM, CDR2 ANQGSEA. The CDR3 DNA sequence: TGCAGCGTCGTTTTGGCTAACTATGGCTACACCTTC. This encodes CSVVLANYGYTF. Combining the CDR3 with reference TRBV29-1 and TRBJ1-2 gives the whole variable domain SAVISQKPSRDICQRGTSLTIQCQVDSQVTMMFWYRQQPGQSLTLIATANQGSEATYESGFVIDKFPISRPNLTFSTLTVSNMSPEDSSIYLCSVVLANYGYTFGSGTRLTVV.

This clonotype was counted only a few times. This rearrangement joins TRBV6-5 to TRBJ2-7; D remains ambiguous. The V gene's germline CDR1 is MNHEY and CDR2 SVGAGI. V lost 6 bases, J lost 4 bases, and 16 bases lay in between. This CDR3 has 14 amino acids. CDR3 in amino acids: CASRQGPLRYEQYF. CDR3 sequence (DNA): TGTGCCAGCAGACAAGGACCGCTTCGGTACGAGCAGTACTTC.

The chain uses TRBV2 and TRBJ2-7; D is ambiguous. The CDR3 consists of 12 residues. The germline CDR1 and CDR2 sequences are SNHLY and FYNNEI. Trimming pared 4 bases from V and 5 bases from J, leaving 9 bases between. In DNA, the CDR3 is TGTGCCAGCAGTGGGGCAGTGAACGAGCAGTACTTC. It specifies CASSGAVNEQYF. Complete variable domain (other parts from reference TRBV2 and TRBJ2-7): EPEVTQTPSHQVTQMGQEVILRCVPISNHLYFYWYRQILGQKVEFLVSFYNNEISEKSEIFDDQFSVERPDGSNFTLKIRSTKLEDSAMYFCASSGAVNEQYFGPGTRLTVT.

This clonotype has at least ten counts. CDR3 residues: CASSVSGQGQPQHF. The CDR3 DNA reads as TGTGCCAGCAGCGTATCAGGGCAAGGACAGCCCCAGCATTTT. The J gene is TRBJ1-5, the V gene TRBV9, with a tentative D call TRBD1 (5 bases). This CDR3 region has 14 residues. V dropped 1 base and J dropped 7 bases, with 12 bases sitting between them. Germline V gene data show CDR1 as SGDLS and CDR2 as YYNGEE.

There are many counts of this clonotype. This rearrangement joins TRBV12-3 or TRBV12-4 to TRBJ1-1, with D perhaps matching TRBD1 (6 bases). This CDR3 comprises 13 residues. Trimming removed 5 bases from V and 0 bases from J, with 7 bases in between. CDR3 DNA sequence: TGTGCCAGCAGTGGACAGCTGAACACTGAAGCTTTCTTT. This translates into CASSGQLNTEAFF.

This clonotype was counted at least ten times. The J gene is TRBJ2-2, the V gene TRBV2; no clear D. The ends were cut back, 8 bases at V and 0 bases at J, with 13 bases in the middle. The CDR3 extends over 15 amino acids. The germline V gene encodes CDR1 SNHLY and CDR2 FYNNEI. The CDR3 sequence is CASHPGDANTGELFF. The CDR3 coding sequence is TGTGCCAGCCACCCGGGTGACGCGAACACCGGGGAGCTGTTTTTT.